This T cell receptor (beta chain) was identified during a study of early stage breast cancer tumors. Overall study: Of roughly 17 invasive breast tumors, approximately 11 were hormone receptor-positive, HER2-negative.

CDR3 size: 15 residues. J gave up 5 bases and V 5 bases, and 5 bases lay outside the gene matches. Germline CDR1 SGDLS, CDR2 YYNGEE. The study, taken as a whole, reports: Tumor and normal breast were distinguished via blood comparison in about 90% of the 16 patients.

Only in-frame clones appear in the TCRdb table, and some are missing; sequencing was by immunoSEQ multiplex PCR. This sample has more than 55,000 clones, with more than 70% found just once. A note on this clone: Its antigen is still unknown.

The genes are TRBV9 and TRBJ2-2, with 11 bases lining up with TRBD1. Sequenced input: blood. The sequence was collected from a person in their forties with breast cancer. CDR3 sequence: CASSGGQGETGELFF. The DNA for the CDR3 is TGTGCCAGCAGTGGGGGACAGGGGGAAACCGGGGAGCTGTTTTTT.